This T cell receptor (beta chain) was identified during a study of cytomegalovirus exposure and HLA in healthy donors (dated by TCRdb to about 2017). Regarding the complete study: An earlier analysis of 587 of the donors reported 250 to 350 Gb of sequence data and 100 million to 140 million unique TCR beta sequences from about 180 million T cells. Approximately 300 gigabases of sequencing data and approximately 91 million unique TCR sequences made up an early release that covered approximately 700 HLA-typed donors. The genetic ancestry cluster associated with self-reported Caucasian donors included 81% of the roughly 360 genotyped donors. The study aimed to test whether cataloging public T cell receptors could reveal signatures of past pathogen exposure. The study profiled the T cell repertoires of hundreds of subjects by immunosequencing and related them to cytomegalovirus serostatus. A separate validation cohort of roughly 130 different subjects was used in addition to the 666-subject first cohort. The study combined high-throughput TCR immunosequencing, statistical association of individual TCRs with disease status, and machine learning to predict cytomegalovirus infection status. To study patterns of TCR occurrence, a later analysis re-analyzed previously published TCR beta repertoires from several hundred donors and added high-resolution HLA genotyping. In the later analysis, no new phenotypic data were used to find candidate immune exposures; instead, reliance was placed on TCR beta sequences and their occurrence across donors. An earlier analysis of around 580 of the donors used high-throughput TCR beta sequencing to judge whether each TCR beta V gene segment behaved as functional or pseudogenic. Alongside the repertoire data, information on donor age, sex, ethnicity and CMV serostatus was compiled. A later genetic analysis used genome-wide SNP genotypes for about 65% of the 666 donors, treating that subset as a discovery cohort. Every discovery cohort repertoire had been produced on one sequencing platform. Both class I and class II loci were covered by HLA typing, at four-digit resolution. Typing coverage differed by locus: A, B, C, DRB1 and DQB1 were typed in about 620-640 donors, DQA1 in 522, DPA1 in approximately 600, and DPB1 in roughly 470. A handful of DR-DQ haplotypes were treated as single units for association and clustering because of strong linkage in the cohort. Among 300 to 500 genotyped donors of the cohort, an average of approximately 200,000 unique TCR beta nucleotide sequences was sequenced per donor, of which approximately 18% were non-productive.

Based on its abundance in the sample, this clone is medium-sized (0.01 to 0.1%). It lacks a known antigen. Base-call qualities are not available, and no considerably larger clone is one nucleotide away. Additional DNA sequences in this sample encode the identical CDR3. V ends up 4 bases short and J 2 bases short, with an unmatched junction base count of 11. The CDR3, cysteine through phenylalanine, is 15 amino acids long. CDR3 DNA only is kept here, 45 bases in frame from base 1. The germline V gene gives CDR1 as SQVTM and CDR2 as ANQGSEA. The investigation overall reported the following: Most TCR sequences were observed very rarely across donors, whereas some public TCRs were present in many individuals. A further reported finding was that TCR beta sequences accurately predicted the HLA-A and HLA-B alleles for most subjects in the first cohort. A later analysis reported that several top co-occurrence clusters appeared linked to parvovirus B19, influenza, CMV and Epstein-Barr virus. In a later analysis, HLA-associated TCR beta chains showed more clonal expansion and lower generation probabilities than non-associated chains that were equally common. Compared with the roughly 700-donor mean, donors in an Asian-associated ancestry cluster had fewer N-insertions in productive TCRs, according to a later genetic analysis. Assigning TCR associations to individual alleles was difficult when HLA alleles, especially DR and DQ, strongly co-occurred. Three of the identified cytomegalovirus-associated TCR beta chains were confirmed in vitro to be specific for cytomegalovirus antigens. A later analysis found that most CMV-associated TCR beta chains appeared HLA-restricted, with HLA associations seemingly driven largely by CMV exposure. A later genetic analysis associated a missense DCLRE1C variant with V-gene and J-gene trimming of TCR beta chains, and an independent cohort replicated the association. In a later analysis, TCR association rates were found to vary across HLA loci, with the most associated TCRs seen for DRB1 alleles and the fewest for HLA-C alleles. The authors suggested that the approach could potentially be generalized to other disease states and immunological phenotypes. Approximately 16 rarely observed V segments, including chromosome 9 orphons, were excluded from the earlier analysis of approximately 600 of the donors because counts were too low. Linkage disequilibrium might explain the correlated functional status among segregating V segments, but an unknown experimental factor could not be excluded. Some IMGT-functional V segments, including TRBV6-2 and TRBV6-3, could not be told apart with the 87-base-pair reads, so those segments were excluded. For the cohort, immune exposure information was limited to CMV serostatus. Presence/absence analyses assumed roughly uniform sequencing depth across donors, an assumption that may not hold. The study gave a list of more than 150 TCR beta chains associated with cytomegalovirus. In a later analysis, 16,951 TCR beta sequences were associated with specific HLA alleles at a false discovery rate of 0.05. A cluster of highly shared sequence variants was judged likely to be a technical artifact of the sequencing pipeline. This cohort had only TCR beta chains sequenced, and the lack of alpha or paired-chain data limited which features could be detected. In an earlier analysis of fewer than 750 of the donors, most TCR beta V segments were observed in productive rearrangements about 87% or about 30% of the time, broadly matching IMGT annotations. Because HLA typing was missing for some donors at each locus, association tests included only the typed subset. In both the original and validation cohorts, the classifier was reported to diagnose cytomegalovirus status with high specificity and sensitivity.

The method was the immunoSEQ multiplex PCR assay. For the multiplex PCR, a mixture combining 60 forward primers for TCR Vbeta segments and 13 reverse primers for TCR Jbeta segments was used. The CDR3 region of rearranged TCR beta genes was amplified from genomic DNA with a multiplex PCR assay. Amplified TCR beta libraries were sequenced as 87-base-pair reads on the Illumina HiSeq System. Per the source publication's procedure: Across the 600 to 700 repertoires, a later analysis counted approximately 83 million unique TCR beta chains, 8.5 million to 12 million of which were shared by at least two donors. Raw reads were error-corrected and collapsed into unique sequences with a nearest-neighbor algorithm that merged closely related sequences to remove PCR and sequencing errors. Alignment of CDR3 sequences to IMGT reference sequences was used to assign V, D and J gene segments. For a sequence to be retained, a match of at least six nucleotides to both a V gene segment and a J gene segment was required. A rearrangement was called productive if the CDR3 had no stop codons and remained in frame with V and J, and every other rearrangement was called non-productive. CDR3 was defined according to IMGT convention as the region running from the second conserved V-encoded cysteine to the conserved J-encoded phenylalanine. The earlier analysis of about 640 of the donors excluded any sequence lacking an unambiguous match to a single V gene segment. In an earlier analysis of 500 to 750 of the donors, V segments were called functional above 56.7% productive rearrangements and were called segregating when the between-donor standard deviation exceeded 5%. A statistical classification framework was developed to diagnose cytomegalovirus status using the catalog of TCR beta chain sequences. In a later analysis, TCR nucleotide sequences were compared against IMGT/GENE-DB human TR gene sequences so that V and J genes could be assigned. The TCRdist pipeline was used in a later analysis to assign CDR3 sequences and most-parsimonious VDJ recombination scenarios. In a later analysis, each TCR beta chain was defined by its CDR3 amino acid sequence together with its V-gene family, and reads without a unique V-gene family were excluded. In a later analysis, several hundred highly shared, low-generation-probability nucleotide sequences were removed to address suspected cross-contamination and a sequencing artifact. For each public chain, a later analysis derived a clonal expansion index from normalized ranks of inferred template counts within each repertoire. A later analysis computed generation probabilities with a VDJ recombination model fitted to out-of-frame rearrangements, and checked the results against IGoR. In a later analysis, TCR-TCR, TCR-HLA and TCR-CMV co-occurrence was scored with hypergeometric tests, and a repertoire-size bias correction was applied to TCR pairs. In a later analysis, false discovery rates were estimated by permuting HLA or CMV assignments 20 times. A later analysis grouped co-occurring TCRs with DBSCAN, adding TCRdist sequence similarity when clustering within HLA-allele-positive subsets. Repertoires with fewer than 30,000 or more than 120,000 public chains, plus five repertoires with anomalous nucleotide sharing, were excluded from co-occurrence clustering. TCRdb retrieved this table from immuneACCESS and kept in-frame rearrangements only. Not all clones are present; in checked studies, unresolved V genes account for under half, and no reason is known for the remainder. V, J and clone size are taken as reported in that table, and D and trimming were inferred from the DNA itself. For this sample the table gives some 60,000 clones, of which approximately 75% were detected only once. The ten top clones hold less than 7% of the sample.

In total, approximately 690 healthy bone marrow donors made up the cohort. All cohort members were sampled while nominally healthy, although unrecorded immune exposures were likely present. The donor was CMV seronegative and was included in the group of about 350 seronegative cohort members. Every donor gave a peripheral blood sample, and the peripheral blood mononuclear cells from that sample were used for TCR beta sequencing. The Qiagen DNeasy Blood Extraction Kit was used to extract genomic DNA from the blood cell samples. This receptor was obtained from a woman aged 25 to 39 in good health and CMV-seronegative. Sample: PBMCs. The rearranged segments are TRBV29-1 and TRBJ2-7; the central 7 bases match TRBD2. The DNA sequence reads TGCAGCGTTGTTCTGGCGGGAGAAACAGCCTACGAGCAGTACTTC. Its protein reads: CSVVLAGETAYEQYF.